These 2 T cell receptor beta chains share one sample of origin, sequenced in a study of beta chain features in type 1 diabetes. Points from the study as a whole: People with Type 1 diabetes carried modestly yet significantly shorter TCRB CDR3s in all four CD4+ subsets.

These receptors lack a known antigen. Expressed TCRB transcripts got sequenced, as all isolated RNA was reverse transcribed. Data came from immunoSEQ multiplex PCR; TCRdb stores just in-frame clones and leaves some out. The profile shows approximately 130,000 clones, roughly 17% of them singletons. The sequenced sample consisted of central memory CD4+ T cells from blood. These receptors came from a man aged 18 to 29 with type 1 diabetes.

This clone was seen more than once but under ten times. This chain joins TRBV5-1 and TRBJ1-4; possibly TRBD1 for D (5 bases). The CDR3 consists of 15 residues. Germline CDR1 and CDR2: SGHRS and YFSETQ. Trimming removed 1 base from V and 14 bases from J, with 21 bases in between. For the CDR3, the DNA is TGCGCCAGCAGCTTGATACCAGCTTCAGGGAGATCTCTGTTTTTT. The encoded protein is CASSLIPASGRSLFF.

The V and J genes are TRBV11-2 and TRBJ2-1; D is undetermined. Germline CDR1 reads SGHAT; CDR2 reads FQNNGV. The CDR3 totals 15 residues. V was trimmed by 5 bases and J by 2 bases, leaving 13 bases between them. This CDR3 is CASSPVVNPYNEQFF. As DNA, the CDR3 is TGTGCCAGCAGCCCGGTGGTGAATCCCTACAATGAGCAGTTCTTC.